The present TCR beta chain was sequenced within a study of CD8+ T cells in alopecia areata. General study points: Many expanded lesional clones persisted during tofacitinib (in both scalp and blood). Scalp clonality and expanded CD8+ clones among the top 100 were significantly decreased by tofacitinib. Possibly as an HLA-related effect, TCR sharing across patients appeared less clear than in mice.

Details on this clone: Antigen unknown.

The treatment: oral pan-JAK inhibitor, 5-10 mg twice daily. The study team obtained lesional scalp punch biopsies and peripheral blood from alopecia areata patients. Extracted from the samples, RNA was reverse transcribed into cDNA to serve as the sequencing template. Profiling relied on immunoSEQ multiplex PCR, and the TCRdb table lists in-frame clones only, not all of them. The sample has 150,000 to 250,000 clones, more than 55% seen once; the top ten hold around 3.2%. V lost 2 bases and J lost 5, with 8 bases in between. This CDR3 contains 13 residues. CDR1 is SGHVS, CDR2 FQNEAQ, per germline. The gene calls are TRBV7-8 and TRBJ2-3; a weak D match, TRBD2 (6 bases). This TCR derives from a human donor with alopecia areata. The specimen was CD4+ T cells sorted from blood, collected at week 4, from a patient treated with tofacitinib. In DNA form, the CDR3 reads TGTGCCAGCAGCTTAATGGGGGGAGATACGCAGTATTTT. Its translation: CASSLMGGDTQYF.